This TCR beta chain was recovered during a study of cytomegalovirus exposure and HLA in healthy donors. This clone has just one count. Its antigen is unknown. The PCR used 60 Vbeta and 13 Jbeta primers. Clones were read by immunoSEQ multiplex PCR, and TCRdb kept only the in-frame ones, dropping some. The sample lists 120,000 or so clones, over 60% occurring once. Study-wide findings and caveats: Sequencing likely generated an artifact that appeared as a cluster of highly shared sequence variants.

The CDR3 loop spans 15 amino acids. Trimming cost V 4 bases and J 9 bases; bases outside gene matches: 9. CDR1 and CDR2 (germline): SGDLS, YYNGEE. The sequencing input was PBMCs. The clonotype originates from a middle-aged woman in good health and CMV-seronegative. The V call is TRBV9, the J call TRBJ1-6, with 8 positions matching TRBD1. CDR3 DNA: TGTGCCAGCAGCTTCGACAGGGGTGGTGGTTCACCCCTCCACTTT. This encodes CASSFDRGGGSPLHF.